The next 13 T cell receptor beta chains were all read from a single sample in a study of blood T cell repertoires in COVID-19 (dated by TCRdb to the early 2020s). The library was obtained by the immunoSEQ multiplex PCR assay. As stored in TCRdb, this immuneACCESS dataset retains in-frame rearrangements with V and J assigned. A fraction of the clones does not appear; measured against another copy, unresolved V genes explain less than half of the discrepancy, and the remainder lacks a known reason. For this sample the table gives around 250,000 clones, of which 75% to 90% were detected only once. The ten most abundant clones make up about 2.2% of the sample. What was sequenced was peripheral blood. The receptors originated from a man aged 25 to 45 who had recovered from COVID-19.

The J gene is TRBJ1-5, the V gene TRBV2; TRBD1 might be the D (5 bases). The V end lost 0 bases, the J end lost 4 bases, and 10 bases lay between the germline ends. Germline CDR1 reads SNHLY; CDR2 reads FYNNEI. The CDR3 length is 15 residues. The CDR3 here is CASSEATGTNQPQHF. Here the CDR3 DNA reads TGTGCCAGCAGTGAAGCAACAGGCACTAATCAGCCCCAGCATTTT.

This rearrangement joins TRBV7-6 to TRBJ1-2; perhaps TRBD1 as D (5 bases). V was pared by 2 bases and J by 7 bases, with 14 bases between. The CDR3 sequence is 14 residues long. Germline assignment: CDR1 SGHVS and CDR2 FNYEAQ. Written as DNA, the CDR3 is TGTGCCAGCAGCTTATGGCTGCTGGGGGGTGGCTACACCTTC. Translated: CASSLWLLGGGYTF.

This chain joins TRBV5-1 and TRBJ2-2, with D perhaps matching TRBD1 (5 bases). The germline CDR1 and CDR2 sequences are SGHRS and YFSETQ. The germline V and J ends were trimmed by 4 bases and 8 bases, with 12 bases remaining between them. The CDR3 runs to 13 residues. The CDR3, as DNA: TGCGCCAGCAGCGCCCAGGGATCTGGGGAGCTGTTTTTT. Protein: CASSAQGSGELFF.

Remarks on this clone: The junction and the germline gene differ at one end; a read error may be behind it. The chain links TRBV6-6 to TRBJ1-2, with D possibly being TRBD1 (6 bases). Germline assignment: CDR1 MNHNY and CDR2 SVGAGI (reference sequence). The CDR3 is 15 residues long. The CDR3, as DNA: TGTGCCAGCAGGTACTACAGGGAGGGGAACTATGGCTACACCTTC. Encoded protein: CASRYYREGNYGYTF.

The chain has TRBV5-1 and TRBJ1-1; 9 bases match TRBD1. The CDR3 is 13 amino acids. V gave up 4 bases and J gave up 10 bases; unmatched junction bases: 8. Germline CDR1 SGHRS, CDR2 YFSETQ. The DNA for the CDR3 is TGCGCCAGCAGCACCGGACAGGGGCCAAGAGCTTTCTTT. It is translated as CASSTGQGPRAFF.

A few counts support this clone. The chain has TRBV27 and TRBJ2-7; D possibly corresponds to TRBD1 (6 bases). CDR3 length: 15 amino acids. The germline V and J ends were trimmed by 4 bases and 3 bases, with 16 bases remaining between them. Germline V CDR1 and CDR2: MNHEY, SMNVEV (reference sequence). CDR3 sequence: CASSYSGHLFYEQYF. The CDR3 DNA reads as TGTGCCAGCAGTTATTCGGGACACCTTTTCTACGAGCAGTACTTC.

This rearrangement joins TRBV29-1 to TRBJ2-2; D is possibly TRBD1 (5 bases). This CDR3 contains 15 residues. CDR1 SQVTM and CDR2 ANQGSEA come from the germline V gene. Trimming left V 6 bases short and J 7 bases short, with 21 bases between. The CDR3 sequence is CSVSLNSGYGGELFF. As DNA, the CDR3 is TGCAGCGTATCTCTAAACTCAGGGTATGGCGGGGAGCTGTTTTTT.

The gene calls are TRBV4-1 and TRBJ1-2; D remains ambiguous. With 4 bases removed from V and 8 bases from J, the gap between germline ends came to 17 bases. The CDR3 is 14 residues long. From germline, CDR1 is MGHRA and CDR2 YSYEKL. The CDR3 loop is CASSPLLLVEGYTF. CDR3 sequence (DNA): TGCGCCAGCAGCCCACTGCTCCTCGTCGAGGGCTACACCTTC.

In this sample, this clone turned up a few times. The gene calls are TRBV5-8 and TRBJ1-5; the D gene is possibly TRBD1 (5 bases). The CDR3 runs 14 residues. CDR1 is SGHTS and CDR2 is YDEGEE in the germline V gene. The V end lost 6 bases, the J end lost 0 bases, and 10 bases lay between the germline ends. CDR3: CASKGRGSNQPQHF. CDR3 coding DNA: TGTGCCAGCAAGGGGAGGGGTAGCAATCAGCCCCAGCATTTT.

This rearrangement joins TRBV18 to TRBJ2-1, with TRBD2 identical over 12 bases. This CDR3 is 16 amino acids long. V was clipped by 0 bases and J by 9 bases; unmatched bases: 6. Per the germline V gene, CDR1 is KGHSH and CDR2 is LQKENI. Here the CDR3 reads CASSPPRTSGAGEQFF. The CDR3 DNA follows: TGTGCCAGCTCACCACCCCGGACTAGCGGGGCCGGTGAGCAGTTCTTC.

The chain recombines TRBV30 with TRBJ1-2; D gene ambiguous. The CDR3 is 9 residues long. Trimming cost V 5 bases and J 6 bases, with 4 bases left between them. Germline CDR1 is GTSNPN and CDR2 is SVGIG (reference sequence). In DNA form, the CDR3 reads TGTGCCTGGGTAGATGGCTACACCTTC. It translates to CAWVDGYTF. The full variable domain, in which reference TRBV30 and TRBJ1-2 provide the parts outside the CDR3, is SQTIHQWPATLVQPVGSPLSLECTVEGTSNPNLYWYRQAAGRGLQLLFYSVGIGQISSEVPQNLSASRPQDRQFILSSKKLLLSDSGFYLCAWVDGYTFGSGTRLTVV.

The rearrangement links TRBV5-1 to TRBJ1-6, with D hard to call. This CDR3 has 15 amino acids. CDR1 is SGHRS and CDR2 is YFSETQ in the germline V gene. Trimming left V 0 bases short and J 4 bases short, with 8 bases between. CDR3 in amino acids: CASSLEVQYNSPLHF. In DNA, the CDR3 is TGCGCCAGCAGCTTGGAGGTACAGTATAATTCACCCCTCCACTTT.

This sequence joins TRBV5-1 and TRBJ2-2; 9 nucleotides align to TRBD2. Germline CDR1 reads SGHRS; CDR2 reads YFSETQ. V lost 1 base to trimming and J lost 2 bases; unmatched junction nucleotides: 6. The CDR3 has 17 amino acids. CDR3 amino acids: CASSLRVAGANTGELFF. CDR3 sequence (DNA): TGCGCCAGCAGCTTGAGGGTAGCGGGGGCCAACACCGGGGAGCTGTTTTTT.